This T cell receptor beta chain was identified in a study of OX40 agonist ivuxolimab in advanced cancers. Study at large: At doses from 0.01 to 10 mg/kg, patients were given intravenous ivuxolimab every 2 weeks. Those enrolled were 80% to 85% male, with a mean age of about 66 years and ages from roughly 20 to 85. Anti-PD-1, anti-PD-L1 or anti-CTLA-4 therapy given earlier was allowed, and 35% to 50% had some.

Patients were ineligible given autoimmune disease history or systemic immunosuppression. CDR1 is SGHAT, CDR2 FQNNGV, per germline. The CDR3 length is 12 residues. The germline V and J ends were trimmed by 5 bases and 2 bases, with 6 bases remaining between them. Sequencing used immunoSEQ multiplex PCR; TCRdb keeps in-frame clones, though not all of them. The repertoire consists of roughly 87,000 clones, with roughly 90% occurring once and the leading ten covering approximately 8%. Sequencing used CD4+ or CD8+ T cells sorted from blood, obtained in a trial of the OX40 agonist ivuxolimab. The rearrangement links TRBV11-2 to TRBJ2-5; D gene ambiguous. The receptor comes from an adult with an advanced solid tumor such as melanoma, head and neck, liver or kidney cancer. Here the CDR3 DNA reads TGTGCCAGCAGCGAGTCACAAGAGACCCAGTACTTC. Its translation: CASSESQETQYF.